This T cell receptor (beta chain) emerged from a study of human T cells and chemical hapten exposure. TCRdb redid the calling of the RACE reads with MiXCR, one entry per CDR3 protein. This table has 35,000 to 50,000 distinct CDR3 sequences, about 10% appearing once. Stated time point: pre-sensitization, week 0. Regarding treatment: therapeutic diphenylcyclopropenone sensitization with weekly scalp DPC. Germline V lookup: CDR1 MGHRA, CDR2 YSYEKL. The ends were cut back, 3 bases at V and 0 bases at J, with 6 bases in the middle. This CDR3 has 14 amino acids. This clonotype has ten or more counts. Here the sequenced sample was whole blood, taken in connection with sensitization to the hapten diphenylcyclopropenone (DPC). The chain has TRBV4-1 and TRBJ1-3; D gene uncertain. The receptor was isolated from a man aged 25-40 years with alopecia areata. Some clones in this sample may be carry-over from other donors' samples. The CDR3 here is CASSQQSSGNTIYF. The CDR3 DNA reads TGCGCCAGCAGCCAGCAGAGCTCTGGAAACACCATATATTTT.